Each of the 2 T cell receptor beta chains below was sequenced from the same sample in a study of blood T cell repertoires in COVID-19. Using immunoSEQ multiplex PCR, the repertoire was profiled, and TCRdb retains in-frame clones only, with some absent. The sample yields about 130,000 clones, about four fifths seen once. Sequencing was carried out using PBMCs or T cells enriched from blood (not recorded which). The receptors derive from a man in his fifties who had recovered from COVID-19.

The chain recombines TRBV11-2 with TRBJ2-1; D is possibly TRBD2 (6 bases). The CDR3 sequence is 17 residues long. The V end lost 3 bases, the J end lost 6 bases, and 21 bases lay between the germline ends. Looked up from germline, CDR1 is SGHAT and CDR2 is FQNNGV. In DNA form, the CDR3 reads TGTGCCAGCAGCTTCCCCAAGGGCCAACGGGACTCCAATGAGCAGTTCTTC. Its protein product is CASSFPKGQRDSNEQFF.

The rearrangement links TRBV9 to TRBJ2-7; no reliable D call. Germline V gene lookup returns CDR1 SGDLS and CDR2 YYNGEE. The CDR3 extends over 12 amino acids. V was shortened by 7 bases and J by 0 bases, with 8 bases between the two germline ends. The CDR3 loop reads CASGSSSYEQYF. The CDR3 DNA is TGTGCCAGCGGTAGCAGCTCCTACGAGCAGTACTTC.